This record looks at one T cell receptor (beta chain) sequence and its context. Its antigen is undetermined. The CDR3 spans 12 residues. V was pared by 2 bases and J by 5 bases, with 9 bases between. In germline, CDR1 is GTSNPN, CDR2 SVGIG (reference sequence). One entry per CDR3 protein results from TCRdb running MiXCR on the RT-PCR reads. The data hold 300,000 to 350,000 distinct CDR3 sequences, with roughly 22% observed a single time. This entry belongs to a study of response to subunit inactivated influenza vaccine. Whole-study results and caveats: Authors suggested few new T cells are recruited by each seasonal influenza vaccination.

This sequence originates from a man between 50 and 75 years old who received an inactivated influenza vaccine. The chain has TRBV30 and TRBJ2-5, with D possibly TRBD1 on 6 matching bases. The source material was PBMCs from blood, sampled around 22 months after vaccination. CDR3 loop: CAWSTGLETQYF. Written as DNA, the CDR3 is TGTGCCTGGAGTACAGGGTTGGAGACCCAGTACTTC.